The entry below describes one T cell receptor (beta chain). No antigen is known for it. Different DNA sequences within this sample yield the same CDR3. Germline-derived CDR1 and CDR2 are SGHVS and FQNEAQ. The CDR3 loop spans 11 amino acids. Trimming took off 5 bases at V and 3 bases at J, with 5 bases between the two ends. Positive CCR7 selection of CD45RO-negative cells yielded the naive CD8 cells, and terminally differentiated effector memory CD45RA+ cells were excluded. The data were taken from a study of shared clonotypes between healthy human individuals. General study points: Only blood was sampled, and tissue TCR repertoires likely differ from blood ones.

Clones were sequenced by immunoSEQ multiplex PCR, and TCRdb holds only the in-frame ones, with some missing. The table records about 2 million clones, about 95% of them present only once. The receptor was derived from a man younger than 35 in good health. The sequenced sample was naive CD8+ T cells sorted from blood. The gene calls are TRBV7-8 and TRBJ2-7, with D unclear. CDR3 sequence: CASSPSYEQYF. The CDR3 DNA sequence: TGTGCCAGCAGCCCTAGCTACGAGCAGTACTTC.